Described below is a single TCR beta chain sequence and its context. This clonotype was detected many times. It lacks a known antigen. The record has no base qualities; no much larger clone is one base away. TRIzol reagent was used to extract blood RNA from unsorted whole blood, while the DNeasy Blood & Tissue kit provided the germline DNA. At the time of sampling, the patients were treatment-naive and had chronic HBV infection. Approximately 3.8 milliliters of peripheral blood were collected into K2EDTA tubes before surgery. These data come from a study of tumor-infiltrating lymphocytes in primary liver carcinoma (TCRdb year 2017). For the wider study: Between late 2015 and March 2016, five patients in China with histopathologically diagnosed primary liver carcinoma had surgical resection. Of the five patients, three men and two women aged 30 to 69 years, four had hepatocellular carcinoma and one had combined HCC and intrahepatic cholangiocarcinoma. Samples yielded roughly 3.65 to 7.13 million productive TCRbeta reads; read depth did not differ significantly between tissue types. Across five regions of each liver tumor, along with adjacent normal tissue and blood, the study brought together TCRbeta repertoire sequencing, expression microarrays and whole-exome sequencing. The five patients had tumors staged T1-T3 N0M0, with maximum diameters ranging from roughly 4.2 to 11 cm. A total of roughly 35 specimens from 5 patients underwent TCRbeta repertoire sequencing, comprising 25 or so tumor regions, 5 adjacent noncancerous liver tissues and 5 peripheral blood samples. Repertoires from technical replicates were highly reproducible, with mean shared-clone rates roughly 0.87 and correlation coefficients above 0.95. Overall study results and their limits: Only the TCR beta chain was sequenced, which likely underestimates true repertoire diversity because unpaired alpha chains were not captured. With just 4 or 5 patients in the study, the authors point out that the findings should be validated in a larger study. The top 250 clones made up a significantly larger repertoire fraction in tumors than in blood (p = 0.039). Repertoire overlap was found to be higher between tumor regions (mean approximately 36%) than between tumor-adjacent (approximately 17%) or tumor-blood (14%) pairs, consistent with antigen-driven expansion. Since the samples were bulk and unsorted, there was no way to compare CD4+ and CD8+ T cell repertoires.

Starting from about 500 ng total RNA, TCRbeta-specific cDNA was produced by reverse transcription with a constant-region primer and ProtoScript II reverse transcriptase. TCRbeta libraries were built with three nested multiplex PCR rounds, a slightly modified ARM-PCR procedure. The first two PCR rounds used multiplex TRBV1-TRBV30 forward primers with a Cbeta reverse primer, each for around 10 cycles. Sample barcodes and Illumina adapters were added in a final 25-cycle PCR using Deep VentR polymerase. Before sequencing, amplicons of 200-500 bp were purified from gel using a QIAquick gel extraction kit. An Illumina HiSeq 2500 was used to sequence the TCRbeta amplicons with 250-bp paired-end reads. Concerning the study's data processing: To recover full CDR3 sequences, reads were quality-trimmed using Trimmomatic v0.33 and paired reads were then merged using FLASH v1.2.11. MiGEC v1.2.1b assigned V, D and J germline segments to the rearranged TCRbeta sequences. VDJtools v1.0.0 computed clonotype statistics and Shannon-Wiener diversity indices. Except for diversity analysis, only each sample's 250 most abundant clonotypes were used in subsequent analyses to reduce sampling bias. TCRdb reprocessed the public reads (quality trimming at Q25 with fastp, clone calling with MiXCR) and kept in-frame beta chains. Rows are unified per CDR3 protein, each entry keeping the most common DNA and genes. The V and J calls shown here were made by TCRdb, not taken from the authors' results. The sample profile shows a few hundred thousand distinct CDR3 sequences; around 50% of them were found once. Jointly, the top ten make up around 15% of the sample.

V is cut back by 3 bases and J by 6 bases, with 11 bases in the junction unmatched. The germline V gene gives CDR1 as SGHNT and CDR2 as YENEEA. Including the terminal cysteine and phenylalanine, the CDR3 comprises 16 residues. The DNA shown is the 48-base CDR3, in frame from base 1. Sequenced sample: peripheral blood. The chain uses TRBV11-3 and TRBJ2-1; TRBD2 agrees with 7 junctional bases. The clonotype originates from a woman aged 30 to 39 with primary liver carcinoma and hepatitis B virus infection. The CDR3 has the sequence CASSLAGRAGGNEQFF. Read as DNA, the sequence is TGTGCCAGCAGCTTGGCTGGGAGGGCCGGCGGCAATGAGCAGTTCTTC. When the CDR3 is completed using the reference TRBV11-3 and TRBJ2-1 genes on either side, the full variable domain is EAGVVQSPRYKIIEKKQPVAFWCNPISGHNTLYWYLQNLGQGPELLIRYENEEAVDDSQLPKDRFSAERLKGVDSTLKIQPAELGDSAVYLCASSLAGRAGGNEQFFGPGTRLTVL.